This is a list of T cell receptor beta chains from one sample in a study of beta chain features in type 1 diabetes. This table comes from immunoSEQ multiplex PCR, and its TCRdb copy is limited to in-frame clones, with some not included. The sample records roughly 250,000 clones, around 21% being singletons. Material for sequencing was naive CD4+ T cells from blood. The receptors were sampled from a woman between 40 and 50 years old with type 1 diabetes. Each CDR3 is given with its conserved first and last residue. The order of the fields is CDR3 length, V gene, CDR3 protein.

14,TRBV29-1,CSVAGQGGGEKLFF
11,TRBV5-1,CASSWDSGYTF
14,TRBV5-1,CASSAGQGEDTQYF
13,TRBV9,CASSSASTETQYF
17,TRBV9,CASSVGGTGGTTGELFF
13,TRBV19,CASRREANYGYTF
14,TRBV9,CASSVGPSNQPQHF
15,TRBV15,CATSSGGGGRYEQYF
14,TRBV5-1,CASSLEQGVQPQHF
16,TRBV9,CASSARQRGGNNEQFF
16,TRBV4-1,CASSQATQGLPYGYTF
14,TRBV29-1,CSVEGTRGSYEQYF
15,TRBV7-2,CASSEGSSGSGEQFF
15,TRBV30,CAWSDSGEGTDTQYF
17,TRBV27,CASSLGVWGGQPGTQYF
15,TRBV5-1,CASSFQGATNEKLFF
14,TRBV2,CASSGGTGNHEQYF
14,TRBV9,CASSVVGSTDTQYF
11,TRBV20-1,CSAVRGGELFF
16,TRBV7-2,CASSLGQGTTRTEAFF
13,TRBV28,CASSYVRNTEAFF
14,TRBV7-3,CASSRGLAAGELFF
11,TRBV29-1,CSVGSDTEAFF
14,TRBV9,CASSGVTVNYGYTF
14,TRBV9,CASSASGGLAQQYF
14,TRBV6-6,CASVGLAEANEQFF
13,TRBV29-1,CSVDRGQVYGYTF
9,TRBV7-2,CASGAEQYF
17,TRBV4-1,CASSQGGTSGSGETQYF
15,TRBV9,CASSSAGQGDSPLHF
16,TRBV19,CASSIPVGASTDTQYF
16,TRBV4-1,CASSLSQAGGDTEAFF
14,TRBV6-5,CASSYAQGTYEQYF